These 3 T cell receptor beta chains were sequenced from one sample in a study of OX40 agonist ivuxolimab in advanced cancers. Assay: immunoSEQ multiplex PCR; the TCRdb copy retains only in-frame clones and omits some. The table lists more than 45,000 clones, 65% to 85% of them singletons. This specimen was CD4+ or CD8+ T cells sorted from blood, taken in a trial of the OX40 agonist ivuxolimab. All receptors derive from an adult with an advanced solid tumor such as melanoma, head and neck, liver or kidney cancer.

CDR3 in DNA: TGTGCCAGCAGCTTGGCCTTGGTAGGGACAGATACGCAGTATTTT. This codes for CASSLALVGTDTQYF. The chain uses TRBV5-4 and TRBJ2-3; no firm D call. This CDR3 is built from 15 residues. Germline CDR1 reads SGHNT; CDR2 reads YYREEE (reference sequence). V dropped 0 bases and J dropped 3 bases, with 11 bases sitting between them. Full variable domain (remainder filled in from reference TRBV5-4 and TRBJ2-3): ETGVTQSPTHLIKTRGQQVTLRCSSQSGHNTVSWYQQALGQGPQFIFQYYREEENGRGNFPPRFSGLQFPNYSSELNVNALELDDSALYLCASSLALVGTDTQYFGPGTRLTVL.

This chain uses TRBV28 with TRBJ1-2; the match to TRBD1 covers 7 bases. The germline CDR1 and CDR2 sequences are MDHEN and SYDVKM. V trimming: 3 bases; J trimming: 5 bases; junction bases outside the gene matches: 3. This CDR3 is 13 amino acids long. The CDR3 loop reads CASSLGDSYGYTF. CDR3 DNA: TGTGCCAGCAGTTTGGGGGACAGTTATGGCTACACCTTC.

CDR3 sequence (DNA): TGTGCCAGCAGCGATTCCCGGGACAGGGGACGGGCTTTCTTT. Its protein product is CASSDSRDRGRAFF. The rearrangement uses TRBV9 and TRBJ1-1; 10 bases map to TRBD1. Trimming removed 3 bases from V and 11 bases from J; junction bases left unmatched: 10. The CDR3 consists of 14 residues. The germline gives CDR1 SGDLS, CDR2 YYNGEE.